The 19 T cell receptor beta chains below were found in one sample sequenced in a study of tumor-infiltrating lymphocytes in primary liver carcinoma. Co-extraction of both nucleic acids (RNA and DNA) used about 18-31 mg of unsorted bulk tissue. Constant-region priming of 500 to 550 ng total RNA yielded TCR beta cDNA. Slightly modified ARM-PCR with three nested multiplex PCR rounds yielded TCR beta libraries. TRBV1-TRBV30 forward primers and a C-beta reverse primer were used in the first two PCR rounds, which each ran for approximately 11 cycles. TCRdb reprocessed the multiplex PCR reads via MiXCR and lists one record per CDR3 protein. The data show fewer than 150,000 distinct CDR3 sequences, 50% to 65% seen once. The specimen sequenced was liver tumor tissue from sampling region 1. As for subset: tumor region T1, superior pole. These receptors were obtained from a woman aged 55 to 70 with primary liver carcinoma and hepatitis B virus infection.

This clonotype was recorded a few times. V gene TRBV14 combines with J gene TRBJ2-1, with 7 nucleotides matching TRBD2. The CDR3 is 15 residues long. The ends lost 2 bases at V and 3 bases at J; junction bases unmatched: 4. Per the germline V gene, CDR1 is SGHDN and CDR2 is FVKESK. The CDR3 region is CASSQQAGIYNEQFF. CDR3 nucleotide sequence: TGTGCCAGCAGCCAACAAGCGGGGATCTACAATGAGCAGTTCTTC.

Details on this clonotype: Germline and junction disagree at one end, which may indicate a read error. The J gene is TRBJ2-7, the V gene TRBV12-3 or TRBV12-4; maybe TRBD1 (7 bases). The CDR3 spans 15 residues. For the CDR3, the DNA is TGTGCCAGCAGTTTAGGGCAGGGGGACTTATACGAGCAGCACTTC. Translating it yields CASSLGQGDLYEQHF.

The chain carries TRBV4-1 and TRBJ2-3; 14 bases line up with TRBD2. Trimming at V came to 8 bases and at J to 8 bases, leaving 9 bases not matched to a gene. Germline values: CDR1 MGHRA, CDR2 YSYEKL. The CDR3 spans 15 residues. CDR3 in DNA: TGCGCCAGCGGCCTCGGACTAGCGGGAGGAGGTACGCAGTATTTT. This gives the protein CASGLGLAGGGTQYF.

With regard to this clonotype: A read error is possible here, since a much larger clone lies one base away. The chain is built from TRBV6-5 and TRBJ1-1; D gene ambiguous. Germline loops: CDR1 MNHEY, CDR2 SVGAGI. The germline V and J ends were trimmed by 4 bases and 6 bases, with 15 bases remaining between them. This CDR3 is built from 14 residues. The CDR3 loop is CASSSGRPDPEAFF. CDR3 nucleotides: TGTGCCAGCAGTTCCGGACGTCCAGATCCTGAAGCTTTCTTT.

Note on this clonotype: A read error may explain this, as a much larger clone is one base away. V is TRBV12-5 and J is TRBJ2-7; 12 nucleotides agree with TRBD2. Germline loops: CDR1 LGHNT, CDR2 FRNRAP. This CDR3 region has 14 residues. For the CDR3, the DNA is TGTGTTAGTGGCCGCGGACTAGCGGGAAGCGAGCAGTACTTC. This translates into CVSGRGLAGSEQYF.

The chain joins TRBV7-9 to TRBJ2-5, with D unresolved. CDR1 is SEHNR, CDR2 FQNEAQ, per germline (reference sequence). Trimming took off 5 bases at V and 5 bases at J, with 12 bases between the two ends. CDR3 length equals 13 residues. Written as DNA, the CDR3 is TGTGCCAGCAGCATACAGTGGTGGGAGACCCAGTACTTC. Translated, it gives CASSIQWWETQYF.

Notes on this clonotype: Given a much more abundant clone one base away, this may be a read error. This chain connects TRBV12-3 or TRBV12-4 to TRBJ1-1; weak D call: TRBD1 (5 bases). This CDR3 region has 15 residues. Trimming left V 5 bases short and J 0 bases short, with 13 bases between. CDR3 amino acids: CASSNGGSMNTEAFF. Here the CDR3 DNA reads TGTGCCAGCAGTAATGGGGGTTCCATGAACACTGAAGCTTTCTTT.

The table lists this clonotype with a few counts. This chain joins TRBV28 and TRBJ1-1, with TRBD1 as a possible D gene (6 bases). Germline-derived CDR1 and CDR2 are MDHEN and SYDVKM. Trimming left V 4 bases short and J 2 bases short, with 8 bases between. The CDR3 consists of 13 residues. The CDR3 DNA is TGTGCCAGCAGTTCGGACAGCAACACTGAAGCTTTCTTT. Translating gives CASSSDSNTEAFF.

As for this clonotype: The junction does not match germline at one end; this may be a read error. V gene TRBV29-1 combines with J gene TRBJ2-3; the D is unclear. In germline, CDR1 is SQVTM, CDR2 ANQGSEA. This CDR3 has 13 amino acids. The chain's CDR3 is CGVLDPSRDTQYF. Here the CDR3 DNA reads TGCGGCGTCCTGGACCCCTCAAGGGATACGCAGTATTTT.

This clonotype was observed a few times. A much more abundant neighbour one base away suggests this may be a read error. The chain employs TRBV12-3 or TRBV12-4 and TRBJ2-2; possibly TRBD2 for D (5 bases). The CDR3 loop spans 14 amino acids. Between the trimmed V and J ends, which lost 6 bases and 6 bases, there was a span of 14 bases. The CDR3 DNA sequence: TGTGCCAGCAGCGGGGAAGTGGGCGCCGGGGAGCTGTTTTTT. Encoded protein: CASSGEVGAGELFF.

Regarding this clonotype: The junction differs from germline at one of its ends, possibly a read error. This chain uses TRBV18 with TRBJ2-3; possibly TRBD2 for D (6 bases). The CDR3 runs to 19 residues. CDR1 and CDR2 (germline): KGHSH, LQKENI. Here the CDR3 reads CANSPIDSQLLTSTDTQYF. The CDR3 nucleotides are TGTGCCAACTCACCCATTGACTCGCAACTTCTAACTAGCACAGATACACAATATTTT.

This clonotype was counted at least ten times. V is TRBV4-1 and J is TRBJ2-3; weak D call: TRBD2 (8 bases). V gave up 3 bases and J gave up 4 bases, with 17 bases separating them. This CDR3 is 16 amino acids long. Germline CDR1 reads MGHRA; CDR2 reads YSYEKL. The CDR3 loop reads CASSHSGTRGPDTQYF. In DNA form, the CDR3 reads TGCGCCAGCAGCCATTCCGGGACTAGGGGGCCAGATACGCAGTATTTT.

This clonotype was recorded a few times. This sequence joins TRBV6-1 and TRBJ2-2, with a tentative D call TRBD2 (6 bases). V lost 6 bases to trimming and J lost 3 bases, with 11 bases between them. The CDR3 length is 14 residues. Germline-derived CDR1 and CDR2 are MNHNS and SASEGT. CDR3 sequence reads: CASRRDRDTGELFF. Written as DNA, the CDR3 is TGTGCCAGCAGGCGGGACCGAGACACCGGGGAGCTGTTTTTT.

The V and J genes are TRBV5-1 and TRBJ2-1, with 8 nucleotides matching TRBD2. The CDR3 has 14 residues. V lost 4 bases, J lost 10 bases, and 10 bases stayed unmatched. The germline gives CDR1 SGHRS, CDR2 YFSETQ. The chain's CDR3 is CASSPGGAGDEQFF. CDR3 in DNA: TGCGCCAGCAGCCCTGGGGGAGCGGGAGACGAGCAGTTCTTC. Drawing the rest from reference TRBV5-1 and TRBJ2-1, the complete variable domain is KAGVTQTPRYLIKTRGQQVTLSCSPISGHRSVSWYQQTPGQGLQFLFEYFSETQRNKGNFPGRFSGRQFSNSRSEMNVSTLELGDSALYLCASSPGGAGDEQFFGPGTRLTVL.

Comment on this clonotype: Sequence at one end of the junction differs from germline and may be a read error. The CDR3 region has the DNA TGCGCCAGGAGGGGCACCAAACAGGGGCTGAATCAGCACCAGCATTTT. It encodes CARRGTKQGLNQHQHF. The chain uses TRBV6-6 and TRBJ1-5, with 7 positions matching TRBD1. The germline V gene has CDR1 MNHNY and CDR2 SVGAGI (reference sequence). The CDR3 contains 16 residues.

This clonotype was counted many times. The chain employs TRBV5-1 and TRBJ2-5; no clear D. V was cut by 0 bases and J by 1 base, with 7 bases left in between. CDR1 is SGHRS and CDR2 is YFSETQ in the germline V gene. The CDR3 contains 14 residues. The CDR3 DNA reads as TGCGCCAGCAGCTTGGAGGGCCTCCAAGAGACCCAGTACTTC. This codes for CASSLEGLQETQYF.

Points on this clonotype: A much bigger clone sits one base away, suggesting this may be a read error. DNA for the CDR3: TGTGCCAGCAGCACAGGGCCCGGAAAAAACATTCAGCACTTC. Translated: CASSTGPGKNIQHF. The genes are TRBV7-9 and TRBJ2-4; D might be TRBD1 (6 bases). CDR1 is SEHNR and CDR2 is FQNEAQ in the germline V gene (reference sequence). The CDR3 loop spans 14 amino acids.

Points on this clonotype: The junction does not match germline at one end; this may be a read error. The J gene is TRBJ1-1, the V gene TRBV11-1; the match to TRBD1 covers 9 bases. The CDR3 consists of 15 residues. In germline, CDR1 is SGHAT, CDR2 FQDESV (reference sequence). The CDR3 bases are TGTGCAAGCAGCCTTTTTGACAGGGGGATCACTGAAGCTTTCTTT. Protein product: CASSLFDRGITEAFF.

J is TRBJ2-1 and V is TRBV7-9; perhaps TRBD2 as D (6 bases). The germline V gene encodes CDR1 SEHNR and CDR2 FQNEAQ (reference sequence). Trimming took 2 bases from V and 6 from J, leaving 26 bases between them. The CDR3 consists of 19 residues. In DNA, the CDR3 is TGTGCCAGCAGCTTAAAAAGAGGTGGTAACGGGAGTATTGTCAATGAGCAGTTCTTC. Translating it yields CASSLKRGGNGSIVNEQFF.